The 19 T cell receptor beta chains in this list originate from one sample, sequenced in a study of cytomegalovirus exposure and HLA in healthy donors (dated by TCRdb to about 2017). The library was made by the immunoSEQ multiplex PCR assay. For the multiplex PCR, a mixture combining 60 forward primers for TCR Vbeta segments and 13 reverse primers for TCR Jbeta segments was used. Held by TCRdb, this immuneACCESS table contains in-frame sequences only and omits some clones. Under half of the omission traces to an unresolved V gene where checked; the cause of the rest is unknown. The table for this sample lists over 100,000 clones. The top ten clonotypes cover approximately 1.6% of the sample. The sequencing sample was made of PBMCs. Every receptor here comes from a man aged 18 to 29 in good health and CMV-seronegative.

This chain links TRBV5-4 with TRBJ2-1; TRBD2 agrees at 7 bases. CDR1 and CDR2 from the germline V gene are SGHNT and YYREEE (reference sequence). Trimming cost V 4 bases and J 0 bases; bases outside gene matches: 4. The CDR3 covers 15 residues. The CDR3: CASSVAGSSYNEQFF. For the CDR3, the DNA is TGTGCCAGCAGCGTAGCGGGTAGCTCCTACAATGAGCAGTTCTTC.

The chain uses TRBV5-1 and TRBJ2-7; D is perhaps TRBD2 (6 bases). The CDR3 consists of 14 residues. V was shortened by 3 bases and J by 3 bases, with 13 bases between the two germline ends. Germline CDR1 and CDR2: SGHRS and YFSETQ. The CDR3 here is CASSYRSGDYEQYF. The CDR3 DNA reads as TGCGCCAGCAGCTATCGATCGGGGGACTACGAGCAGTACTTC. Combining the CDR3 with reference TRBV5-1 and TRBJ2-7 gives the whole variable domain KAGVTQTPRYLIKTRGQQVTLSCSPISGHRSVSWYQQTPGQGLQFLFEYFSETQRNKGNFPGRFSGRQFSNSRSEMNVSTLELGDSALYLCASSYRSGDYEQYFGPGTRLTVT.

The CDR3 sequence: CASSRLAGRNYEQYF. CDR3 in DNA: TGTGCCAGCAGTAGGCTGGCGGGGAGAAACTACGAGCAGTACTTC. This chain joins TRBV5-4 and TRBJ2-5; D may be TRBD2 (6 bases). The J call is doubtful: the DNA matches TRBJ2-7 better. Germline V lookup: CDR1 SGHNT, CDR2 YYREEE (reference sequence). CDR3 length equals 15 residues.

This CDR3 reads CASSLVEQATRAYGYTF. The CDR3 coding sequence is TGTGCCAGCAGTTTAGTGGAACAGGCAACACGTGCCTATGGCTACACCTTC. The chain links TRBV28 to TRBJ1-2; TRBD1 is a possible D gene (5 bases). V was pared by 2 bases and J by 4 bases, with 20 bases between. This CDR3 has 17 residues. In germline, CDR1 is MDHEN, CDR2 SYDVKM.

The V gene is TRBV6-4, the J gene TRBJ2-3; 12 positions agree with TRBD2. CDR3 size: 16 residues. After removal of 5 bases from V and 3 bases from J, the junction contained 6 bases not matched to a gene. In germline, CDR1 is MRHNA, CDR2 SNTAGT. The CDR3 is CASSPGTSGLTDTQYF. CDR3 bases: TGTGCCAGCAGTCCGGGGACTAGCGGGCTGACAGATACGCAGTATTTT.

The chain has TRBV5-4 and TRBJ1-1; tentatively, D is TRBD1 (6 bases). The CDR3 sequence is 14 residues long. Trimming took 4 bases from V and 4 from J, leaving 14 bases between them. Germline CDR1 reads SGHNT; CDR2 reads YYREEE (reference sequence). CDR3 amino acids: CASSRPTGSTEAFF. In nucleotides, the CDR3 is TGTGCCAGCAGCCGACCTACAGGGAGCACTGAAGCTTTCTTT.

This chain links TRBV28 with TRBJ1-3; 7 bases map to TRBD1. Trimming removed 6 bases from V and 0 bases from J; junction bases left unmatched: 5. This CDR3 is built from 15 residues. From germline, CDR1 is MDHEN and CDR2 SYDVKM. CDR3 residues: CASRAGGSSGNTIYF. The CDR3 coding sequence is TGTGCCAGCAGGGCAGGGGGTAGCTCTGGAAACACCATATATTTT.

The J gene is TRBJ2-3, the V gene TRBV27; no clear D gene. Germline values: CDR1 MNHEY, CDR2 SMNVEV (reference sequence). CDR3 size: 11 residues. V dropped 7 bases and J dropped 3 bases, with 5 bases sitting between them. Here the CDR3 DNA reads TGTGCCAGCACGGGTACAGATACGCAGTATTTT. Translating gives CASTGTDTQYF.

The chain joins TRBV7-5 to TRBJ1-6. TRBV7-5 is given as a pseudogene. CDR3 size: 10 residues. CDR3 in DNA: TGTGTCATGAGGAATTCACCCCTCCACTTT. As protein: CVMRNSPLHF.

The chain has TRBV30 and TRBJ1-4; TRBD1 is a possible D gene (6 bases). CDR1 and CDR2 (germline): GTSNPN, SVGIG (reference sequence). V lost 2 bases, J lost 8 bases, and 12 bases lay in between. The CDR3 runs to 13 residues. CDR3 nucleotides: TGTGCCTGGAGTACGACAGGCAGGGAAAAACTGTTTTTT. It encodes CAWSTTGREKLFF.

V gene TRBV10-3 combines with J gene TRBJ1-5; D not resolved. Germline lookup yields CDR1 ENHRY and CDR2 SYGVKD. Trimming removed 5 bases from V and 2 bases from J, with 7 bases in between. CDR3 length: 13 residues. Here the CDR3 reads CAISPEGNQPQHF. In DNA form, the CDR3 reads TGTGCCATCAGTCCAGAGGGCAATCAGCCCCAGCATTTT.

The genes are TRBV5-1 and TRBJ2-7; tentative D call: TRBD1 (6 bases). The germline CDR1 and CDR2 sequences are SGHRS and YFSETQ. The germline V and J ends were trimmed by 2 bases and 1 base, with 10 bases remaining between them. The CDR3 spans 14 residues. The CDR3 coding sequence is TGCGCCAGCAGCTTCCCACAGGGTTCCTACGAGCAGTACTTC. This encodes CASSFPQGSYEQYF.

The V gene is TRBV27, the J gene TRBJ2-5; the match to TRBD2 covers 7 bases. This CDR3 has 17 amino acids. Per germline, CDR1 MNHEY and CDR2 SMNVEV (reference sequence). J was trimmed by 5 bases and V by 2 bases; bases with no gene match: 14. This chain's CDR3 is CASSLIPGEGLGETQYF. The CDR3 nucleotides read TGTGCCAGCAGTTTAATTCCGGGGGAGGGGTTAGGGGAGACCCAGTACTTC.

J is TRBJ2-5 and V is TRBV5-1, with a possible D match to TRBD1 (6 bases). The J call may be mistaken, given a closer DNA end match to TRBJ2-7. The CDR3 is made up of 15 amino acids. Germline lookup yields CDR1 SGHRS and CDR2 YFSETQ. The CDR3 DNA reads as TGCGCCAGTGAAAAAACCGGGACAAAAAACGGCGAGCAGTACTTC. It is translated as CASEKTGTKNGEQYF.

The J gene is TRBJ2-7, the V gene TRBV4-3, with a tentative D call TRBD2 (6 bases). The CDR3 spans 14 residues. V was shortened by 3 bases and J by 7 bases, with 16 bases between the two germline ends. Germline V CDR1 and CDR2: LGHNA, YSLEER. CDR3 coding DNA: TGCGCCAGCAGCCAGTTACTAGCCGGGAGTGAGCAGTACTTC. It encodes CASSQLLAGSEQYF.

This chain connects TRBV5-5 to TRBJ2-2, with 9 bases lining up with TRBD1. CDR3 length: 16 amino acids. V lost 4 bases, J lost 1 base, and 5 bases stayed unmatched. Germline CDR1 SGHKS, CDR2 YYEKEE (reference sequence). The CDR3 reads CASSRKDRGNTGELFF. CDR3 bases: TGTGCCAGCAGCCGCAAGGACAGGGGGAACACCGGGGAGCTGTTTTTT.

The chain links TRBV11-2 to TRBJ2-1; 11 bases are a match to TRBD2. Germline V gene sequence: CDR1 SGHAT, CDR2 FQNNGV. V shed 5 bases, J shed 2 bases, and the junction held 11 bases outside the gene matches. The CDR3 consists of 18 residues. The chain's CDR3 is CASSTNRATSGTYNEQFF. The CDR3 DNA reads as TGTGCCAGCAGCACGAACAGGGCGACTAGCGGGACCTACAATGAGCAGTTCTTC.

The genes are TRBV9 and TRBJ2-3; TRBD1 matches 9 bases. The J segment lost 3 bases and the V segment lost 3 bases, leaving 8 bases of the junction unmatched. CDR3 length: 16 amino acids. CDR1 is SGDLS and CDR2 is YYNGEE in the germline V gene. Here the CDR3 reads CASSEGTGYGTDTQYF. In nucleotides, the CDR3 is TGTGCCAGCAGCGAGGGGACAGGGTATGGGACAGATACGCAGTATTTT.

The chain employs TRBV4-3 and TRBJ2-7; 8 positions match TRBD1. The CDR3 sequence is 16 residues long. CDR1 and CDR2 from the germline V gene are LGHNA and YSLEER. Trimming cost V 4 bases and J 5 bases; bases outside gene matches: 13. The CDR3 protein is CASSPNPETGVNEQYF. The CDR3 region has the DNA TGCGCCAGCAGCCCCAACCCGGAGACAGGGGTTAACGAGCAGTACTTC.